This TCR beta chain was obtained from a study of shared clonotypes between healthy human individuals (dated by TCRdb to 2020 to 2021). Notes on the research overall: Three men and a couple of women, aged 18 to 49 years, made up the cohort. Per donor, three plates each were used for CD4 naive and CD4 memory, two for CD8 naive, and one for CD8 memory. Blood TCR repertoires of 5 or 6 healthy adults were deeply sequenced to estimate repertoire size and the extent of clonotype sharing between individuals. Different laboratories and diverse techniques were used to prepare libraries and sequence TCR repertoires, to increase sequencing depth and limit assay-specific biases. Leukapheresis yielded between about 0.85 and 10 billion PBMCs per donor. The study at large found these results: The small number of donors limited the genetic and exposure-history diversity represented. Pairwise subsampling indicated that sequencing depth was expected to affect the degree of clonotype sharing among donors. Larger estimated clonotype richness was generally found for naive subsets than for memory subsets. Incomplete sequencing was indicated by rarefaction of sorted-subset datasets, despite the large sequencing depth. Clonotypes shared by all four sorted-subset donors showed higher generation probabilities than non-shared clonotypes. Sampling was restricted to blood, and TCR repertoires in tissue are likely to differ from TCR repertoires in blood. About 5% of naive CD4, 3% to 4% of naive CD8, roughly 2.5% of memory CD4, and more than 0.35% of memory CD8 clonotypes were shared across a few donors.

Trimming takes 4 bases off V and 0 bases off J; junction bases not matched to a gene: 9. CDR1 and CDR2 are read off the germline V gene as SGHDT and YYEEEE. From the cysteine through the phenylalanine, the CDR3 covers 16 amino acids. Only CDR3 DNA is held: 48 bases, read in frame from base 1. This clone was seen once. Its specific antigen is unknown. No much larger clone is present one base from it, and per-base qualities are unavailable. CD8 naive samples were CD45RO-negative cells positively selected for CCR7, giving a CD45RA+CCR7+ population that excluded TemRA cells. The donors were healthy, HIV-negative adults with no recently reported acute infections or vaccinations. Every donor was a Caucasian adult residing in Nashville, Tennessee, USA. After blood collection by leukapheresis, PBMCs were isolated using Ficoll-Histopaque density gradient centrifugation and then cryopreserved in the vapor phase of liquid nitrogen. Analytical flow cytometry was used to check the purity and quantity of every magnetically sorted T cell population. From each sorted fraction, genomic DNA was isolated and quantified by UV absorbance on a Nanodrop 2000c.

TCR CDR3 regions were amplified from genomic DNA by multiplex PCR using the deep immunoSEQ assay. Genomic DNA extracted from each cell subset was distributed evenly over all wells of several immunoSEQ 96-well plates, and each plate served as one replicate. For sorted subsets, each replicate PCR was loaded with 200 to 250 ng genomic DNA, equivalent to approximately 33,000 T cell genomes. Purified libraries were measured with a Qubit 3.0 fluorometer, size-checked on a Bioanalyzer 2100, and measured again with the KAPA Library Quantification kit. Each immunoSEQ 96-well plate was sequenced on its own single-read 150-cycle Illumina NextSeq 550 flow cell. As for the authors' bioinformatics: Because the immunoSEQ output held only junctional sequences and lacked quality scores, the filtering could not match the filtering applied to full-length reads. To assign V/J genes and CDR3, sequences were annotated against IMGT germline references using PyIR, a Python wrapper for IgBLAST v1.9. Reads were removed for weak V/J assignments (E-value above 1e-6), missing CDR3, stop codons, out-of-frame junctions, or ambiguous translated residues. V3J clonotypes were defined by identical inferred V gene, J gene, and CDR3 amino acid sequence. To compute the percentage overlap between repertoires, the number of shared unique clonotypes was divided by the size of the smaller repertoire. Richness of each repertoire was evaluated using RTK rarefaction, the Chao1 estimator, and Recon v2.1 estimates of unobserved clonotypes. For all TCRbeta clonotypes obtained by the gDNA method from a few donors, generation probabilities were computed with OLGA. The source is immuneACCESS, and TCRdb retained only in-frame sequences with V and J called. Part of the clones is not carried over; for the studies checked, unresolved V genes explain less than half of this, and the remainder is unexplained. That table gives V, J and clone size, and the DNA gave D and trimming. The sample yields about 2 million clones; about 94% were counted once. The ten biggest clones cover 0.85% to 1.2% of the sample.

The source is a young man in good health. The V gene is TRBV5-6 and the J gene is TRBJ1-1; TRBD1 fits 7 bases in the junction. The material sequenced was naive CD8+ T cells sorted from blood. In the paper's terms, the cell subset or site label means: CD45RA+CCR7+. The encoded CDR3 is CASSRDSYFMNTEAFF. The DNA sequence reads TGTGCCAGCAGCCGGGACAGCTACTTTATGAACACTGAAGCTTTCTTT. The reference TRBV5-6 and TRBJ1-1 proteins fill in what lies around the CDR3, so the full variable domain reads DAGVTQSPTHLIKTRGQQVTLRCSPKSGHDTVSWYQQALGQGPQFIFQYYEEEERQRGNFPDRFSGHQFPNYSSELNVNALLLGDSALYLCASSRDSYFMNTEAFFGQGTRLTVV.